The rows below give T cell receptor beta chains drawn from one sample of a study of technical replicates of blood from several donors. The repertoire was sequenced with immunoSEQ multiplex PCR; TCRdb's copy has only in-frame clones and lacks some. Seen here are tens of thousands of clones, roughly 93% observed once, and the top ten hold 4.2%. The sample taken for sequencing was PBMCs. These TCRs come from a human donor in good health. Some clones in this sample may be carry-over from other donors' samples. Each CDR3 is given with its conserved first and last residue. A D gene is named only where the DNA matches it firmly. Expanded clones are given a class, and other clones once, few, many or no size at all.

TRBV7-6	TRBD1	TRBJ2-7	once	CASSRGQGSSYEQYF	TGTGCCAGCAGTCGGGGACAGGGAAGCTCCTACGAGCAGTACTTC
TRBV5-1	-	TRBJ2-7	-	CASSLVGSSYEQYF	TGCGCCAGCAGCTTGGTGGGCAGCTCCTACGAGCAGTACTTC
TRBV4-3	TRBD2	TRBJ2-3	-	CASSGREADTQYF	TGCGCCAGCAGCGGGAGGGAGGCAGATACGCAGTATTTT
TRBV5-1	-	TRBJ2-1	-	CASSLDRTQSSYNEQFF	TGCGCCAGCAGCTTGGACAGGACCCAGAGCTCCTACAATGAGCAGTTCTTC
TRBV11-2	-	TRBJ2-3	-	CASSSTGDRNTQYF	TGTGCCAGCAGCTCGACAGGTGACCGAAATACGCAGTATTTT
TRBV9	TRBD2	TRBJ2-1	-	CASTLGGGSYNEQFF	TGTGCCAGCACCCTGGGGGGGGGCTCCTACAATGAGCAGTTCTTC
TRBV30	-	TRBJ1-5	-	CAWSDTGYQPQHF	TGTGCCTGGAGCGACACGGGGTATCAGCCCCAGCATTTT
TRBV7-2	-	TRBJ2-4	-	CASSPSVLAKNIQYF	TGTGCCAGCAGCCCTAGCGTTTTGGCCAAAAACATTCAGTACTTC
TRBV19	TRBD1	TRBJ1-1	few	CASSLRQGMGNTEAFF	TGTGCCAGTAGTCTCCGACAGGGTATGGGGAACACTGAAGCTTTCTTT
TRBV6-5	TRBD1	TRBJ2-3	-	CASRAGGAVPDTQYF	TGTGCCAGCAGGGCAGGGGGCGCGGTCCCAGATACGCAGTATTTT
TRBV14	-	TRBJ1-1	-	CASSQDAGNTEAFF	TGTGCCAGCAGCCAAGATGCAGGGAACACTGAAGCTTTCTTT
TRBV23-1	-	TRBJ2-7	-	CASRERPPHEQYF	TGCGCCAGCAGAGAGCGGCCCCCCCACGAGCAGTACTTC
TRBV9	TRBD2	TRBJ2-1	-	CASSVGVGRAGEQFF	TGTGCCAGCAGCGTAGGGGTCGGGAGGGCAGGTGAGCAGTTCTTC
TRBV6-6	TRBD1	TRBJ2-4	-	CASSYAPGQGTIQYF	TGTGCCAGCAGTTACGCTCCGGGACAGGGCACCATTCAGTACTTC
TRBV30	-	TRBJ1-1	once	CAWTGWGTEAFF	TGTGCCTGGACAGGGTGGGGCACTGAAGCTTTCTTT
TRBV5-1	-	TRBJ1-2	-	CASSLGSVNYGYTF	TGCGCCAGCAGCTTGGGGTCAGTGAACTATGGCTACACCTTC
TRBV13	-	TRBJ2-1	-	CASSRSSGGGNEQFF	TGTGCCAGCAGCCGTTCTAGCGGAGGGGGGAATGAGCAGTTCTTC
TRBV23-1	TRBD2	TRBJ2-3	-	CASSQSFGLAVFSTDTQYF	TGCGCCAGCAGTCAATCTTTCGGACTAGCGGTTTTCAGCACAGATACGCAGTATTTT
TRBV6-6	TRBD1	TRBJ1-2	-	CASSRGQGAYGYTF	TGTGCCAGCAGCCGTGGACAGGGGGCCTATGGCTACACCTTC
TRBV9	-	TRBJ2-1	once	CASSVDLEGVHEQFF	TGTGCCAGCAGCGTCGACCTTGAGGGGGTCCATGAGCAGTTCTTC
TRBV6-6	TRBD1	TRBJ2-7	-	CASRLRDRVSYEQYF	TGTGCCAGCCGGCTTAGGGACAGGGTCTCCTACGAGCAGTACTTC
TRBV7-2	-	TRBJ2-7	-	CASSDPRAGSYEQYF	TGTGCCAGCAGCGATCCCAGGGCGGGATCCTACGAGCAGTACTTC
TRBV9	-	TRBJ2-1	-	CASSVEPGVGLSDNEQFF	TGTGCCAGCAGCGTCGAGCCAGGGGTAGGACTGAGTGACAATGAGCAGTTCTTC
TRBV18	TRBD2	TRBJ2-7	-	CASSWGSGSYEQYF	TGTGCCAGCTCATGGGGTAGCGGGAGTTACGAGCAGTACTTC
TRBV5-1	-	TRBJ1-2	-	CASSPGWAGNNYGYTF	TGCGCCAGCAGCCCTGGATGGGCCGGGAACAACTATGGCTACACCTTC
TRBV9	TRBD1	TRBJ2-5	-	CASSETGTVQGTQYF	TGTGCCAGCAGCGAAACCGGGACAGTCCAGGGGACCCAGTACTTC
TRBV7-9	-	TRBJ1-1	once	CASSLGGLNTEAFF	TGTGCCAGCAGCTTGGGAGGGTTGAACACTGAAGCTTTCTTT
TRBV19	-	TRBJ2-1	-	CASSIRQEQFF	TGTGCCAGTAGTATAAGACAGGAGCAGTTCTTC
TRBV7-2	TRBD2	TRBJ2-2	once	CASSRQAGETGELFF	TGTGCCAGCAGCCGACAAGCGGGGGAGACCGGGGAGCTGTTTTTT
TRBV5-1	TRBD1	TRBJ2-4	-	CASTPQGARAKNIQYF	TGCGCCAGCACCCCCCAGGGGGCGCGAGCCAAAAACATTCAGTACTTC
TRBV5-4	-	TRBJ1-2	-	CASSGGQNYGYTF	TGTGCCAGCAGTGGTGGACAGAACTATGGCTACACCTTC
TRBV27	TRBD1	TRBJ1-1	-	CASSPLLGQGISEAFF	TGTGCCAGCAGTCCCTTGCTAGGACAGGGGATCTCTGAAGCTTTCTTT
TRBV5-5	TRBD2	TRBJ2-1	few	CASSLAGAPNNEQFF	TGTGCCAGCAGCTTAGCGGGGGCTCCCAACAATGAGCAGTTCTTC
TRBV6-1	-	TRBJ1-2	-	CASSGGQIGGVNYGYTF	TGTGCCAGCAGTGGCGGGCAGATCGGGGGGGTTAACTATGGCTACACCTTC
TRBV5-4	TRBD1	TRBJ1-2	-	CASSHGQGRGYTF	TGTGCCAGCAGCCACGGACAGGGGCGAGGCTACACCTTC
TRBV4-3	TRBD2	TRBJ2-4	-	CASSQDGGRAWGENIQYF	TGCGCCAGCAGCCAAGATGGCGGGAGGGCCTGGGGGGAAAACATTCAGTACTTC
TRBV7-6	-	TRBJ2-3	-	CASSFPYTDTQYF	TGTGCCAGCAGCTTCCCGTACACAGATACGCAGTATTTT
TRBV7-3	TRBD2	TRBJ2-1	-	CASSTIAGGRNNEQFF	TGTGCCAGCAGCACCATAGCGGGGGGGCGCAACAATGAGCAGTTCTTC
TRBV15	TRBD1	TRBJ2-3	-	CATSARTGGADTQYF	TGTGCCACCAGCGCAAGGACAGGGGGCGCAGATACGCAGTATTTT
TRBV27	TRBD2	TRBJ2-1	-	CASPLGCWLGGNEQFF	TGTGCCAGCCCCCTGGGCTGCTGGCTGGGGGGGAATGAGCAGTTCTTC
TRBV7-9	-	TRBJ1-1	-	CASSLDTVNTEAFF	TGTGCCAGCAGCTTAGACACCGTGAACACTGAAGCTTTCTTT
TRBV19	TRBD2	TRBJ2-7	-	CASSRGLATVGTYEQYF	TGTGCCAGTAGTAGAGGACTAGCCACGGTGGGAACCTACGAGCAGTACTTC
TRBV4-1	-	TRBJ1-1	-	CASSQPLTGRDRTEAFF	TGCGCCAGCAGCCAACCCTTAACGGGCAGGGATCGTACTGAAGCTTTCTTT
TRBV4-1	TRBD2	TRBJ2-3	-	CASSPYSGGADTQYF	TGCGCCAGCAGCCCCTATAGCGGGGGAGCAGATACGCAGTATTTT
TRBV7-9	-	TRBJ2-1	-	CASSLPGPREQFF	TGTGCCAGCAGCTTGCCAGGGCCTAGGGAGCAGTTCTTC
TRBV5-4	-	TRBJ2-7	-	CASSLYGDSSYEQYF	TGTGCCAGCAGCTTGTACGGGGATTCATCCTACGAGCAGTACTTC
TRBV21-1	-	TRBJ1-2	-	CASSPPKGNYGYTF	TGTGCCAGCAGCCCGCCGAAGGGGAACTATGGCTACACCTTC
TRBV5-1	TRBD1	TRBJ1-1	-	CASSFGTGYTEAFF	TGCGCCAGCAGCTTCGGGACAGGGTACACTGAAGCTTTCTTT
TRBV2	-	TRBJ2-2	few	CASSAGGVTGELFF	TGTGCCAGCAGCGCTGGAGGAGTGACCGGGGAGCTGTTTTTT
TRBV27	-	TRBJ1-5	-	CASSPDSLERPQHF	TGTGCCAGCAGCCCTGACAGCCTGGAAAGGCCCCAGCATTTT
TRBV7-8	-	TRBJ1-1	once	CASSLRGDRHNTEAFF	TGTGCCAGCAGCTTACGGGGCGACAGGCATAACACTGAAGCTTTCTTT
TRBV28	-	TRBJ2-3	-	CASSLWGQTYTDTQYF	TGTGCCAGCAGTTTATGGGGGCAGACCTACACAGATACGCAGTATTTT